This record concerns one T cell receptor beta chain sequence. It has no known antigen specificity. There are no base qualities to consult, and no much larger clone falls within one base. From the germline V gene, CDR1 is LGHNA and CDR2 is YNFKEQ. The germline V and J ends show losses of 4 bases and 6 bases respectively, and no gene match explains 10 bases of the junction. Taken from cysteine to phenylalanine, the CDR3 has 15 residues. Here the CDR3 DNA is all that survives: 45 bases in frame from base 1. This entry belongs to a study of blood T cells in healthy people across ages (dated by TCRdb to the mid-2010s). About the study as a whole: Template switching captured roughly one uniquely barcoded TCR beta cDNA molecule per two T cells in model experiments. The study measured age-related changes in TCR beta repertoire diversity using deep sequencing normalized with unique cDNA molecular identifiers. Four age groups were formed from the donors: young (average approximately 15 years), middle-aged (around 37), aged (approximately 60) and long-lived (about 75). The study analyzed two additional independent replicas of 1 million unique cDNA reads from the same blood draw for two donors, one aged 18 to 29 and one aged 80 or older.

Results the study describes overall, beyond this receptor: There was a strong correlation between observed TCR beta diversity and the percentage of naive T cells measured by flow cytometry. Compared with the aged group, the long-lived group had more naive CD4+ T cells, fewer expanded clones and increased TCR diversity, a pattern suggesting age selection. Donor CMV infection status was unknown, potentially confounding age-related changes in expanded clonotypes. Bulk unsorted PBMC profiling prevented conclusive comparison of naive and antigen-experienced compartments. As age increased, observed TCR beta diversity per million T cells dropped in a roughly linear way, and a significant reduction was already evident by age 40. Estimates of total diversity based on one million sequenced T cells were considered lower bounds and underestimates.

Library prep was done by 5' RACE. Sequencing was carried out with an Illumina HiSeq 2500. The second PCR ran for about 6 to 11 cycles and used a J-beta primer mix along with a sample-barcoded 5' primer. A template-switch 5' adaptor carrying 12 random nucleotides introduced a unique molecular identifier onto each TCR beta cDNA molecule. Each sample yielded at least 2.5 million CDR3-containing paired-end reads. The Mint cDNA synthesis kit, primed by a TRBC-specific oligonucleotide, was used to synthesize first-strand cDNA from all RNA. Following uracil-DNA glycosylase treatment, all cDNA underwent a first 18-cycle PCR with the universal primers M1SS and BC2_uni_R. The authors processed their data as follows. Normalization of each sample was performed by random selection of 1 million high-quality reads, each carrying a distinct molecular identifier. Reads sharing molecular identifiers were discarded rather than binned into consensus sequences. CDR3 identification, clonotype clustering and error correction used MiTCR with a Q25 quality threshold and the strictest error-elimination algorithm. A nonparametric unseen species model with Euler transformation was used to estimate a lower bound on total TCR beta diversity. Using fastp at Q25 and MiXCR, TCRdb reprocessed the public reads and kept productive beta chains. Here each entry gathers all rows of one CDR3 protein and keeps the most common genes and DNA. For this entry, the V and J calls and clone size follow TCRdb and not the study's own pipeline. The sample table lists roughly 1 million distinct CDR3 sequences, roughly a quarter of them with a count of one. The ten largest make up about 0.8% of the sample.

Systemically healthy Caucasian individuals from Russia, approximately 39 in total and aged about 6 to 100 years, were included as donors. Each donor gave about 9.7 milliliters of peripheral blood, drawn into EDTA-treated Vacutainer tubes. Ficoll-Paque density-gradient centrifugation was used to isolate PBMCs, with at least 7 million obtained per sample. Total RNA, at least 5 micrograms per sample, was extracted from PBMCs with Trizol reagent. The percentages of naive CD45RAhigh/CD27high T cells were determined by flow cytometry on a PBMC aliquot from every donor. These same records also appear under a second study, on T cells of mothers and their children. From that second study: The donors were nine systemically healthy Caucasian individuals, made up of three mothers and their six children. cDNA synthesis consumed the entire amount of extracted RNA, loaded at around 1.5 ug RNA in each 15 ul reaction. In the second PCR, the M1S primer introduced both the sample barcodes and 2-4 random nucleotides. More than 8 million TCR beta CDR3 reads were obtained from each mother, and some 3.2 million reads were obtained from each child. TCR recombination output is similarly shaped by thymic selection in related and unrelated pairs, with a minor effect exerted by inherited differences. Normalized repertoire overlap was always slightly but never significantly higher in related than unrelated mother-child pairs. No persistent microchimeric T cell clones were detected, at a sensitivity of 90 to 100 clones per million clonotypes. Deep NGS was used in the study to compare the TCR beta repertoires of mothers and children and to look for features that separate related mother-child pairs from unrelated individuals. Mothers averaged about 37 +/- 4 years of age and children averaged about 12 +/- 4 years. After adapters were ligated using NEBNext reagents, the libraries underwent 100+100 nt paired-end sequencing on an Illumina HiSeq 2000. To avoid cross-contamination, the mother libraries and the child libraries were prepared a month apart and sequenced in separate runs. For each donor, between roughly 500,000 and 2,200,000 distinct TCR beta clonotypes were identified. Naive TCR beta clonotypes were estimated from low-frequency clonotypes matched to each donor's FACS-determined naive share, without sorting.

This receptor was identified in a girl aged 2-9 years in good health. Sequencing input: blood. The chain joins TRBV4-2 to TRBJ1-1; 8 nucleotides in the junction match TRBD1. This receptor has the CDR3 CASSPGTGKDPEAFF. The base sequence is TGTGCCAGCAGCCCTGGGACAGGAAAGGACCCTGAAGCTTTCTTT.